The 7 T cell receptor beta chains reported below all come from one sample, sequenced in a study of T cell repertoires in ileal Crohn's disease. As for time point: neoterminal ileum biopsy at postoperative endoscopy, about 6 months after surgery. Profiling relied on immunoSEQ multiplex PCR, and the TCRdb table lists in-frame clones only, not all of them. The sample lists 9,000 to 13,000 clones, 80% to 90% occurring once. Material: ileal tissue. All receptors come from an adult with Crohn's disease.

This CDR3 reads CASSLSPGSMNTEAFF. The CDR3 nucleotides read TGCGCCAGCAGCTTGAGTCCGGGGAGCATGAACACTGAAGCTTTCTTT. V gene TRBV5-1 combines with J gene TRBJ1-1, with D hard to call. The CDR3 is made up of 16 amino acids. Trimming took off 1 base at V and 0 bases at J, with 13 bases between the two ends. CDR1 is SGHRS, CDR2 YFSETQ, per germline. Looking up the rest from reference TRBV5-1 and TRBJ1-1 gives the full variable domain: KAGVTQTPRYLIKTRGQQVTLSCSPISGHRSVSWYQQTPGQGLQFLFEYFSETQRNKGNFPGRFSGRQFSNSRSEMNVSTLELGDSALYLCASSLSPGSMNTEAFFGQGTRLTVV.

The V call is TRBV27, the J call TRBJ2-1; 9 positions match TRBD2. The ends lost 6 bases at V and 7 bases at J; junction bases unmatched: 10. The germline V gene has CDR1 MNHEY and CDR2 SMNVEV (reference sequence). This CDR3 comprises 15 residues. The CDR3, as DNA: TGTGCCAGCAGGCTTATGCGGGAGGGGAGGAATGAGCAGTTCTTC. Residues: CASRLMREGRNEQFF.

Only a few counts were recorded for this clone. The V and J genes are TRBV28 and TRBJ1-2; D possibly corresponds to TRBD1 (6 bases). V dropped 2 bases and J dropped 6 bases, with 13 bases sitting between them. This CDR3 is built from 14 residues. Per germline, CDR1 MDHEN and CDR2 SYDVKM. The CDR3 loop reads CASSLTGRGNGYTF. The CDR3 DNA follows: TGTGCCAGCAGTTTAACAGGCAGGGGAAATGGCTACACCTTC.

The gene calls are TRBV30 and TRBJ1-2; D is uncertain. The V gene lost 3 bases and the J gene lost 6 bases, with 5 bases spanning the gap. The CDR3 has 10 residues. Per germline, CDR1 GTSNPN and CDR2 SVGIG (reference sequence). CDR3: CAWSENGYTF. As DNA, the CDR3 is TGTGCCTGGAGCGAGAATGGCTACACCTTC. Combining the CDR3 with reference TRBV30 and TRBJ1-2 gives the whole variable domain SQTIHQWPATLVQPVGSPLSLECTVEGTSNPNLYWYRQAAGRGLQLLFYSVGIGQISSEVPQNLSASRPQDRQFILSSKKLLLSDSGFYLCAWSENGYTFGSGTRLTVV.

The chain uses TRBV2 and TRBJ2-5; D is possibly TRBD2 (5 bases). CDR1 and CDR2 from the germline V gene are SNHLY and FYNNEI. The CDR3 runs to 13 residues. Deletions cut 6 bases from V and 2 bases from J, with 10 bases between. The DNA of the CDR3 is TGTGCCAGCAGATTAGCGACACAAGAGACCCAGTACTTC. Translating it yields CASRLATQETQYF.

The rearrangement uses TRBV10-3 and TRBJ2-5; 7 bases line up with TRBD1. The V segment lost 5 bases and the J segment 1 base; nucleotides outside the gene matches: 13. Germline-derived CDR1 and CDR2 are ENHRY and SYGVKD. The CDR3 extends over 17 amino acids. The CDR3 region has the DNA TGTGCCATCAGTCAGGGGGTGAGGACAGGCGGCCAAGAGACCCAGTACTTC. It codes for CAISQGVRTGGQETQYF.

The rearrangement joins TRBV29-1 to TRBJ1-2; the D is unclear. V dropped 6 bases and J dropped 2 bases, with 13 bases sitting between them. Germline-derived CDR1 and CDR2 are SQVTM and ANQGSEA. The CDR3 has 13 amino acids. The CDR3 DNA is TGCAGCGTCGCCGCGAGCGGAAACTATGGCTACACCTTC. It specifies CSVAASGNYGYTF.